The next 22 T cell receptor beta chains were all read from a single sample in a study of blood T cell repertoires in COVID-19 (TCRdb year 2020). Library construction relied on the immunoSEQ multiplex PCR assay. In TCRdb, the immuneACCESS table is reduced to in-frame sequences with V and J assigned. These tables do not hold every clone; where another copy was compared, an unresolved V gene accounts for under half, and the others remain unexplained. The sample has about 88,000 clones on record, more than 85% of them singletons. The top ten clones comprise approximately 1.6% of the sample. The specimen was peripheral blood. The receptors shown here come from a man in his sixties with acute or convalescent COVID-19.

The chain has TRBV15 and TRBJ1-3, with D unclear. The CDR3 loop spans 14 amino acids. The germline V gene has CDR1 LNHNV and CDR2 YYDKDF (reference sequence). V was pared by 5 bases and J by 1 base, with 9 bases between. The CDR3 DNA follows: TGTGCCACCAGCGGAGCGTTATCTGGAAACACCATATATTTT. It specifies CATSGALSGNTIYF.

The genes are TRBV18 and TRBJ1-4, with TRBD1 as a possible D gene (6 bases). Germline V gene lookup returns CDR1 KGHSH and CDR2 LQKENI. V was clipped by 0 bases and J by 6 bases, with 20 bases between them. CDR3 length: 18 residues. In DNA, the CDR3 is TGTGCCAGCTCACCACCCTTAGGGTCCACGGACAGTCATGAAAAACTGTTTTTT. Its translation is CASSPPLGSTDSHEKLFF.

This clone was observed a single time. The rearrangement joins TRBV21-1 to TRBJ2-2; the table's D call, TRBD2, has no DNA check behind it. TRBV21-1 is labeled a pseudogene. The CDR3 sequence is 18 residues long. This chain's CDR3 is CASSKVTGTSENTGELFF. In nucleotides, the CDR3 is TGTGCCAGCAGCAAAGTAACCGGGACTAGCGAGAACACCGGGGAGCTGTTTTTT.

CDR3: CASSLGANGLLYEQYF. In nucleotides, the CDR3 is TGTGCCAGCAGCTTGGGTGCCAACGGACTTCTCTACGAGCAGTACTTC. This rearrangement joins TRBV5-5 to TRBJ2-7, with D maybe TRBD2 (5 bases). Germline V lookup: CDR1 SGHKS, CDR2 YYEKEE (reference sequence). Trimming shortened V by 0 bases and J by 3 bases, and 16 bases separated the two germline ends. The CDR3 runs to 16 residues.

The CDR3 region has the DNA TGTGCCACCGCAGAGGCAACCTACGAGCAGTACTTC. Translation gives CATAEATYEQYF. The rearrangement joins TRBV28 to TRBJ2-7; D is undetermined. The CDR3 has 12 amino acids. Trimming shortened V by 10 bases and J by 2 bases, and 12 bases separated the two germline ends. The germline V gene encodes CDR1 MDHEN and CDR2 SYDVKM. The full variable domain, rest sourced from reference TRBV28 and TRBJ2-7, is DVKVTQSSRYLVKRTGEKVFLECVQDMDHENMFWYRQDPGLGLRLIYFSYDVKMKEKGDIPEGYSVSREKKERFSLILESASTNQTSMYLCATAEATYEQYFGPGTRLTVT.

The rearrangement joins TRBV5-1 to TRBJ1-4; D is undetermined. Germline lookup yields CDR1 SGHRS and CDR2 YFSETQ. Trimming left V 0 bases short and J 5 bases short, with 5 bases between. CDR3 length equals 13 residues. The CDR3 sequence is CASSLGANEKLFF. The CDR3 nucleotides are TGCGCCAGCAGCTTGGGGGCAAATGAAAAACTGTTTTTT.

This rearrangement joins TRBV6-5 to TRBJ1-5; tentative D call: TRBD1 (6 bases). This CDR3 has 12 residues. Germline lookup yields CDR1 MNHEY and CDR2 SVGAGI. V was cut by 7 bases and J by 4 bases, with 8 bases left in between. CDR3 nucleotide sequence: TGTGCCAGCACCACAGGGAATCAGCCCCAGCATTTT. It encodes CASTTGNQPQHF.

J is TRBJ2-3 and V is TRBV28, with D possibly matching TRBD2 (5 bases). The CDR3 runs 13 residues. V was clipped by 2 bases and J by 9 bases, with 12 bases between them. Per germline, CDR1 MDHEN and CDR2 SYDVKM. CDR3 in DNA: TGTGCCAGCAGTTTAGCTAGCCCGGTCACGCAGTATTTT. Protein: CASSLASPVTQYF.

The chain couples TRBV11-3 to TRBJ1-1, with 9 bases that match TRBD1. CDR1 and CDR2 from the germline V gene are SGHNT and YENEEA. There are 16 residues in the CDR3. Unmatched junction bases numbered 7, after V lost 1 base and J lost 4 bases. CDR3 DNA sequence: TGTGCCAGCAGCTTAGGCGGTACAGGGGGCATCACTGAAGCTTTCTTT. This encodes CASSLGGTGGITEAFF.

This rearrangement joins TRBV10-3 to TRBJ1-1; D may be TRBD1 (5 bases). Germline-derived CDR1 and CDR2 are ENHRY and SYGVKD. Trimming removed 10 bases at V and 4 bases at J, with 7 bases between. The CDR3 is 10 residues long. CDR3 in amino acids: CATGGTEAFF. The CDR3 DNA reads TGTGCCACCGGGGGCACTGAAGCTTTCTTT.

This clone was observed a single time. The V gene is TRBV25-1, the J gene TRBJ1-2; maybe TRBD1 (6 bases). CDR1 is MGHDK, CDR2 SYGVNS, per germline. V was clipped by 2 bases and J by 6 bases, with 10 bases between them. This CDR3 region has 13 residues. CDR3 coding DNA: TGTGCCAGCAGTGAACGGGGGGGCGATGGCTACACCTTC. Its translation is CASSERGGDGYTF.

The DNA for the CDR3 is TGTGCCAGCAGCTTAGGGGCCGAGTTCTACTTCAACTATGGCTACACCTTC. It translates to CASSLGAEFYFNYGYTF. The chain combines TRBV7-8 with TRBJ1-2; D uncertain. Germline-derived CDR1 and CDR2 are SGHVS and FQNEAQ. The germline V and J ends were trimmed by 1 base and 2 bases, with 17 bases remaining between them. The CDR3 is 17 amino acids.

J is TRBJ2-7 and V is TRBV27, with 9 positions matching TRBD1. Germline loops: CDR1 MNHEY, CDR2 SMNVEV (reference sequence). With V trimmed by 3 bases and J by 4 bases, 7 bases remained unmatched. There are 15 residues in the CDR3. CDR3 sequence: CASSFSRGQGYEQYF. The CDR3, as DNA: TGTGCCAGCAGTTTCTCTCGGGGACAGGGTTACGAGCAGTACTTC.

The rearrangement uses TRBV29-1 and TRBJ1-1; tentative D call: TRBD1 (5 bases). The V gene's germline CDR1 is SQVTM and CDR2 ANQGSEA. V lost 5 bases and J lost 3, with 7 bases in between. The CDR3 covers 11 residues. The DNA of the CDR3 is TGCAGCGTTACGGGGGACACTGAAGCTTTCTTT. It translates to CSVTGDTEAFF.

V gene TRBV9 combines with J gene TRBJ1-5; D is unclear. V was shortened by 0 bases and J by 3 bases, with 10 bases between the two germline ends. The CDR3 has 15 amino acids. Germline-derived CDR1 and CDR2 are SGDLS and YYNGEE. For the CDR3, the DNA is TGTGCCAGCAGCGTAGGAGCGGCGAACAATCAGCCCCAGCATTTT. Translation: CASSVGAANNQPQHF.

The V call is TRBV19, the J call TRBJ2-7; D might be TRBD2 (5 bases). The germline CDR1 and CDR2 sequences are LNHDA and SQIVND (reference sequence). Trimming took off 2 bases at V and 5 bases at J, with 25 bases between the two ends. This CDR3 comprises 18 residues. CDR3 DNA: TGTGCCAGTAGTATATCTTCCCCAGCGCCGGGAAGAATAGACGAGCAGTACTTC. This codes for CASSISSPAPGRIDEQYF.

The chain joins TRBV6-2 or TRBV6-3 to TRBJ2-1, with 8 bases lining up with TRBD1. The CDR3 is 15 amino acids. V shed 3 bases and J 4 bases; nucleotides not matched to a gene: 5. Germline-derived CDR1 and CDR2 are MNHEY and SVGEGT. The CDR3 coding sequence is TGTGCCAGCAGTTATGAGGGACAGGCATACAATGAGCAGTTCTTC. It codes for CASSYEGQAYNEQFF.

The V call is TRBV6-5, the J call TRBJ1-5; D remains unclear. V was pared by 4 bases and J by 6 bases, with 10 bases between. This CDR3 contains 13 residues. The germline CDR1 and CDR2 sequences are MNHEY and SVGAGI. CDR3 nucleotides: TGTGCCAGCAGTTCTCCTGGAGTTCAGCCCCAGCATTTT. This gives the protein CASSSPGVQPQHF.

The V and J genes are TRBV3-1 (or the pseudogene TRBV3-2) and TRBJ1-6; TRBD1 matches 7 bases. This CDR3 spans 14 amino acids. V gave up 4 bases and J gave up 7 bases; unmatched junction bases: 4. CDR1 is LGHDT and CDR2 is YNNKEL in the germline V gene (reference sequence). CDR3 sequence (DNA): TGTGCCAGCAGCCCGACAGGGTTCAATTCACCCCTCCACTTT. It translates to CASSPTGFNSPLHF.

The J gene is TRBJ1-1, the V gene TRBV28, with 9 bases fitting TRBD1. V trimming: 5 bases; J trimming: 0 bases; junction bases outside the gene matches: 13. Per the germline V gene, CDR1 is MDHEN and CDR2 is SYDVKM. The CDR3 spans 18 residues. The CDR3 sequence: CASSRPVQGAQLNTEAFF. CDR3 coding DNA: TGTGCCAGCAGTCGCCCGGTACAGGGGGCCCAATTGAACACTGAAGCTTTCTTT.

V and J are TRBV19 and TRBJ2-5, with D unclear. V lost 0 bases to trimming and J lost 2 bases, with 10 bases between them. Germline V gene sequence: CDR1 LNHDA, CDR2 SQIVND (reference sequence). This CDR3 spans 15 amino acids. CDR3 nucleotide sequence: TGTGCCAGTAGTATAGATTCGCAGATACAAGAGACCCAGTACTTC. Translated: CASSIDSQIQETQYF.

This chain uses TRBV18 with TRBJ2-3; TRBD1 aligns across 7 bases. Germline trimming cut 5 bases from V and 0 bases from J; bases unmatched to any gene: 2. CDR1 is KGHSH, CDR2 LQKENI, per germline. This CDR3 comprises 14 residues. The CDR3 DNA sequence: TGTGCCAGCTCAAGGGACAGAAGCACAGATACGCAGTATTTT. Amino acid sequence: CASSRDRSTDTQYF.